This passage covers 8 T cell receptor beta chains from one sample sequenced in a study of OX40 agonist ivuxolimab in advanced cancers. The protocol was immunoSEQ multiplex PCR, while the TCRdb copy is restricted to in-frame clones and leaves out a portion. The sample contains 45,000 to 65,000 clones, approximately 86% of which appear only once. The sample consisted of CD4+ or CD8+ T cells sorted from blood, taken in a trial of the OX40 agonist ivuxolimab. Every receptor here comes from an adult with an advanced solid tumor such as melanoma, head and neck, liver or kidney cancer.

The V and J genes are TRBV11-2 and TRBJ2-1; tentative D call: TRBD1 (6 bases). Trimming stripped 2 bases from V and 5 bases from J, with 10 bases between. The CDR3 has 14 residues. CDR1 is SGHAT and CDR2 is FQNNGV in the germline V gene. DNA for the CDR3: TGTGCCAGCAGCTTATGGGGGCAGGACAATGAGCAGTTCTTC. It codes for CASSLWGQDNEQFF.

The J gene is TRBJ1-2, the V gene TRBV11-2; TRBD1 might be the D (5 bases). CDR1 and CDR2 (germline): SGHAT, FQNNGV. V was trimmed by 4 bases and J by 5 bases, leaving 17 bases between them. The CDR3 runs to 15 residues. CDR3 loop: CASSSDSGTVYGYTF. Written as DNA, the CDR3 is TGTGCCAGCAGCTCCGACTCCGGGACGGTTTATGGCTACACCTTC.

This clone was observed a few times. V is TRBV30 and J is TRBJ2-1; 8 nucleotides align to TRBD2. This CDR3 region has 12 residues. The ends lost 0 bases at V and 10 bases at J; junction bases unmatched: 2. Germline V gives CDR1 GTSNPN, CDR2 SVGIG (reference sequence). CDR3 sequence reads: CAWSVIAGEQFF. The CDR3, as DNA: TGTGCCTGGAGTGTAATAGCGGGAGAGCAGTTCTTC.

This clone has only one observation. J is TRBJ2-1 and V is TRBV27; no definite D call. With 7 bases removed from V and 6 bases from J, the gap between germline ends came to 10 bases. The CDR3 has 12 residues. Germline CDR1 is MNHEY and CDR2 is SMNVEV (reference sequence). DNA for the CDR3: TGTGCCAGCACGTCCTTTAGCAATGAGCAGTTCTTC. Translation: CASTSFSNEQFF.

The CDR3 DNA reads as TGTGCCAGCAGCGCAAGCGGGACCACCTACGAGCAGTACTTC. Its translation: CASSASGTTYEQYF. The gene calls are TRBV7-8 and TRBJ2-7, with 7 bases identical to TRBD2. After removal of 5 bases from V and 2 bases from J, the junction contained 6 bases not matched to a gene. CDR1 is SGHVS, CDR2 FQNEAQ, per germline. The CDR3 runs 14 residues.

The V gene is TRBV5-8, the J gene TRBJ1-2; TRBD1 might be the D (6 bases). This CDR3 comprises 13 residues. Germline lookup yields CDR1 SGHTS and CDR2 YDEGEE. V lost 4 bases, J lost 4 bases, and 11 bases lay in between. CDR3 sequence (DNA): TGTGCCAGCAGCCCAGGGGTAGGCTATGGCTACACCTTC. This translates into CASSPGVGYGYTF.

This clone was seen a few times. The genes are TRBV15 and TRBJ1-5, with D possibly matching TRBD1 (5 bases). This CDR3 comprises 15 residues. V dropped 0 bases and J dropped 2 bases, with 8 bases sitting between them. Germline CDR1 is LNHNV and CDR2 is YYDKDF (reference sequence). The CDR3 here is CATSRDLGGNQPQHF. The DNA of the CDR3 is TGTGCCACCAGCAGAGATCTAGGGGGCAATCAGCCCCAGCATTTT.

CDR3 amino acids: CASSQDYQGYEQYF. The CDR3, as DNA: TGCGCCAGCAGCCAAGATTACCAGGGCTACGAGCAGTACTTC. V is TRBV4-3 and J is TRBJ2-7; a weak D match, TRBD1 (5 bases). The CDR3 contains 14 residues. V lost 0 bases, J lost 3 bases, and 9 bases lay in between. Germline CDR1 is LGHNA and CDR2 is YSLEER.